This record concerns one T cell receptor (beta chain) sequence. Its antigen remains unknown. The length of the CDR3 is 12 residues. CDR1 and CDR2 (germline): MNHEY, SVGEGT. V was shortened by 2 bases and J by 4 bases, with 5 bases between the two germline ends. This entry comes from a study of T cell responses to AZD1222 COVID-19 vaccine. Generated by immunoSEQ multiplex PCR, the TCRdb table keeps only in-frame clones and is missing some. The sample has about 97,000 clones, roughly 89% seen once; the top ten hold under 8.5%. Overall study findings and caveats: Unmutated variant regions are reportedly the target of nearly half of TCRs that are spike-specific. Spike-specific TCR breadth and depth rose after two AZD1222 doses.

This sequence joins TRBV6-2 or TRBV6-3 and TRBJ1-2; no reliable D call. The specimen comprised peripheral blood, sampled on day 0 of AZD1222 vaccination. This receptor was obtained from an adult in good health. The CDR3 bases are TGTGCCAGCAGTTACAGGCTCTATGGCTACACCTTC. It yields the protein CASSYRLYGYTF.